This T cell receptor beta chain was recorded in a study of T cell responses to AZD1222 COVID-19 vaccine. Across the whole study: It was second doses at about 4 or about 12 weeks that were pooled. Findings and caveats of the study: Spike-specific TCR breadth and depth went up after people got two AZD1222 doses. Repertoire sampling happened only post peak T cell response.

The method was immunoSEQ multiplex PCR; TCRdb's version includes in-frame clones alone and lacks a portion of them. The repertoire holds 120,000 or so clones, 90% seen once, with around 7.8% in the top ten. As concerns this clone: The antigen remains unidentified.

Germline V gene sequence: CDR1 SGHTA, CDR2 FQGTGA. The CDR3 consists of 13 residues. V was clipped by 6 bases and J by 4 bases; unmatched bases: 2. Sequencing used peripheral blood, obtained on day 0 of AZD1222 vaccination. The chain recombines TRBV7-3 with TRBJ2-1; 8 positions match TRBD1. This receptor was obtained from an adult in good health. The CDR3 reads CASSRDRYNEQFF. CDR3 nucleotides: TGTGCCAGCAGTAGGGACAGGTACAATGAGCAGTTCTTC.